This T cell receptor (beta chain) came from a study of cytomegalovirus exposure and HLA in healthy donors. Primers included in the PCR were 60 Vbeta and 13 Jbeta primers. The method was immunoSEQ multiplex PCR; TCRdb's version includes in-frame clones alone and lacks a portion of them. The sample lists 130,000 or so clones, more than 80% occurring once. Source material: PBMCs. This clonotype was sampled from a woman in her 30s in good health and CMV-seropositive.

The CDR3 loop reads CASSQLEHSGNTIYF. The CDR3 DNA follows: TGTGCCAGCAGCCAACTAGAACACTCTGGAAACACCATATATTTT. The rearrangement joins TRBV14 to TRBJ1-3; D not resolved. Germline-derived CDR1 and CDR2 are SGHDN and FVKESK. The CDR3 is 15 residues long. V lost 2 bases and J lost 0, with 8 bases in between.